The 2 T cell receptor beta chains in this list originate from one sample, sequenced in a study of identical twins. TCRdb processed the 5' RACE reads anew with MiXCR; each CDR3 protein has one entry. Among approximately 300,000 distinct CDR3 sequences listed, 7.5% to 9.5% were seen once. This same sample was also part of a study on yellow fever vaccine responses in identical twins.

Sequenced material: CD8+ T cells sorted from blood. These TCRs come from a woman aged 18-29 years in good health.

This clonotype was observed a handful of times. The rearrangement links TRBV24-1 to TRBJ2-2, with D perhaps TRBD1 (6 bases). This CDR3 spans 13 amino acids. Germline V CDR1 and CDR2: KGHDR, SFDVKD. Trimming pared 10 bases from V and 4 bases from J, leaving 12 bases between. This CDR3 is CATGHLGTGELFF. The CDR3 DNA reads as TGTGCCACGGGACACTTGGGCACCGGGGAGCTGTTTTTT.

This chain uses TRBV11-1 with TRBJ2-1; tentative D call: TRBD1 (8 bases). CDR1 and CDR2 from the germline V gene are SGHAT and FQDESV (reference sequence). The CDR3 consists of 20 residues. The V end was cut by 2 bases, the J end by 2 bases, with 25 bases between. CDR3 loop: CASSLSEAGGSRGTYNEQFF. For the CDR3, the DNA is TGTGCCAGCAGCTTATCTGAGGCAGGGGGCTCGCGGGGGACCTACAATGAGCAGTTCTTC.